The 20 T cell receptor beta chains below all came from one sample that was sequenced in a study of cytomegalovirus exposure and HLA in healthy donors. Primers: 60 Vbeta forward and 13 Jbeta reverse. TCRdb keeps only in-frame clones here, not all; method: immunoSEQ multiplex PCR. The sample includes around 190,000 clones, roughly 80% of them seen just once. The material sequenced was PBMCs. These receptors all come from a man aged 40-49 years in good health and CMV-seronegative.

This rearrangement joins TRBV10-1 to TRBJ2-7; 8 positions match TRBD2. This CDR3 has 13 residues. Unmatched junction bases numbered 5, after V lost 8 bases and J lost 2 bases. Germline loops: CDR1 WNHNN, CDR2 SYGVQD (reference sequence). The CDR3 is CASSPGGAYEQYF. As DNA, the CDR3 is TGCGCCAGCTCCCCCGGGGGGGCCTACGAGCAGTACTTC.

The V call is TRBV7-8, the J call TRBJ2-4, with D perhaps matching TRBD1 (6 bases). The germline V gene encodes CDR1 SGHVS and CDR2 FQNEAQ. This CDR3 has 16 residues. V lost 3 bases and J 0 bases, leaving 12 bases between the germline ends. The CDR3 DNA is TGTGCCAGCAGCTTTATGACAGGAGTAGCCAAAAACATTCAGTACTTC. It translates to CASSFMTGVAKNIQYF.

CDR3 DNA sequence: TGTGCCAGCAGCTTAGGACTAGCGGGAGGGCCTGAGTACTTC. Its protein is CASSLGLAGGPEYF. This rearrangement joins TRBV7-9 to TRBJ2-7; 14 bases fit TRBD2. This CDR3 contains 14 residues. Germline CDR1 SEHNR, CDR2 FQNEAQ (reference sequence). Unmatched junction bases numbered 4, after V lost 1 base and J lost 11 bases.

This clone was detected only once. J is TRBJ1-4 and V is TRBV4-3, with D unclear. Between the trimmed V and J ends, which lost 4 bases and 7 bases, there was a span of 13 bases. The CDR3 consists of 14 residues. The germline V gene has CDR1 LGHNA and CDR2 YSLEER. The CDR3 reads CASSRSRSAEKLFF. The CDR3 DNA reads as TGCGCCAGCAGCCGAAGCAGGTCGGCTGAAAAACTGTTTTTT.

This clone was observed once. This rearrangement joins TRBV19 to TRBJ2-1; the match to TRBD2 covers 7 bases. Trimming cost V 7 bases and J 3 bases; bases outside gene matches: 12. The CDR3 sequence is 16 residues long. Germline CDR1 is LNHDA and CDR2 is SQIVND (reference sequence). CDR3 residues: CASTPTGTTIYNEQFF. The CDR3 nucleotides read TGTGCCAGTACCCCAACCGGGACTACCATCTACAATGAGCAGTTCTTC.

This chain uses TRBV29-1 with TRBJ1-2; D not resolved. This CDR3 contains 12 residues. Germline CDR1 and CDR2: SQVTM and ANQGSEA. The germline V and J ends were trimmed by 2 bases and 2 bases, with 6 bases remaining between them. The CDR3 nucleotides are TGCAGCGTTGAACCGGTGAACTATGGCTACACCTTC. Translating it yields CSVEPVNYGYTF.

The chain employs TRBV7-3 and TRBJ1-5; D not resolved. Deletions cut 2 bases from V and 4 bases from J, with 6 bases between. CDR1 and CDR2 (germline): SGHTA, FQGTGA. The CDR3 has 13 amino acids. Here the CDR3 DNA reads TGTGCCAGCAGCTTATCCAGGAATCAGCCCCAGCATTTT. Its translation: CASSLSRNQPQHF.

The V call is TRBV5-4, the J call TRBJ1-5; 9 bases are a match to TRBD1. The V gene's germline CDR1 is SGHNT and CDR2 YYREEE (reference sequence). V shed 2 bases, J shed 6 bases, and the junction held 12 bases outside the gene matches. The CDR3 runs 17 residues. CDR3 nucleotides: TGTGCCAGCAGCTTTCTGAAAGGGACAGGGACGACTCAGCCCCAGCATTTT. Its translation is CASSFLKGTGTTQPQHF.

CDR3 sequence: CSVVGTSADTGELFF. Here the CDR3 DNA reads TGCAGCGTTGTTGGAACTAGCGCCGACACCGGGGAGCTGTTTTTT. The chain links TRBV29-1 to TRBJ2-2; 7 bases agree with TRBD2. This CDR3 is 15 amino acids long. Germline V gene sequence: CDR1 SQVTM, CDR2 ANQGSEA. Trimming at V came to 4 bases and at J to 3 bases, leaving 8 bases not matched to a gene.

The chain is built from TRBV11-2 and TRBJ2-1; D may be TRBD2 (6 bases). Trimming cost V 5 bases and J 6 bases, with 17 bases left between them. The CDR3 extends over 15 amino acids. Germline loops: CDR1 SGHAT, CDR2 FQNNGV. As DNA, the CDR3 is TGTGCCAGCAGCCGCACCCGGGACTTTTCCAATGAGCAGTTCTTC. It translates to CASSRTRDFSNEQFF.

V gene TRBV5-1 combines with J gene TRBJ1-4, with TRBD1 as a possible D gene (5 bases). This CDR3 region has 16 residues. V was pared by 0 bases and J by 3 bases, with 12 bases between. Looked up from germline, CDR1 is SGHRS and CDR2 is YFSETQ. The CDR3, as DNA: TGCGCCAGCAGCTTGGCCCCGGGGGGTGCTAATGAAAAACTGTTTTTT. Protein: CASSLAPGGANEKLFF.

This clone was counted between two and nine times. This chain joins TRBV5-1 and TRBJ2-1, with TRBD2 matching 10 bases. The CDR3 extends over 17 amino acids. V lost 0 bases and J lost 8; bases outside the gene matches: 11. In germline, CDR1 is SGHRS, CDR2 YFSETQ. The CDR3 nucleotides read TGCGCCAGCAGCTTGGCCGCTGGACTAGCGGCGAGCGATGAGCAGTTCTTC. Protein product: CASSLAAGLAASDEQFF.

This clone occurred a few times. The chain employs TRBV19 and TRBJ2-4; D not resolved. The germline CDR1 and CDR2 sequences are LNHDA and SQIVND (reference sequence). CDR3 length: 12 residues. Trimming took 7 bases from V and 4 from J, leaving 8 bases between them. Here the CDR3 reads CASTSLKNIQYF. The CDR3, as DNA: TGTGCCAGTACAAGCCTAAAAAACATTCAGTACTTC.

In this sample, this clone turned up once. The rearrangement links TRBV7-2 to TRBJ2-5; weak D call: TRBD1 (6 bases). TRBJ2-7 matches the DNA end more closely, so the J call is doubtful. Per the germline V gene, CDR1 is SGHTA and CDR2 is FQGNSA. The CDR3 is made up of 16 amino acids. DNA for the CDR3: TGTGCCAGCAGCTTAGCGCAGGGGACAAACTCCTACGAGCAGTACTTC. This translates into CASSLAQGTNSYEQYF.

The chain carries TRBV4-1 and TRBJ2-7; the match to TRBD1 covers 7 bases. The germline gives CDR1 MGHRA, CDR2 YSYEKL. V was pared by 1 base and J by 6 bases, with 6 bases of the junction left unmatched. The CDR3 loop spans 14 amino acids. CDR3 coding DNA: TGCGCCAGCAGCCAAGCGGGACAGTCTCGCGAGCAGTACTTC. Translated, it gives CASSQAGQSREQYF.

The chain uses TRBV11-2 and TRBJ2-5; weak D call: TRBD2 (6 bases). The germline CDR1 and CDR2 sequences are SGHAT and FQNNGV. Trimming shortened V by 6 bases and J by 1 base, and 18 bases separated the two germline ends. This CDR3 has 16 residues. The DNA of the CDR3 is TGTGCCAGCAGTCCCCCGGGCCTAGCGAGCCAAGAGACCCAGTACTTC. Its protein product is CASSPPGLASQETQYF. The variable domain in full, with the rest retrieved from reference TRBV11-2 and TRBJ2-5, is EAGVAQSPRYKIIEKRQSVAFWCNPISGHATLYWYQQILGQGPKLLIQFQNNGVVDDSQLPKDRFSAERLKGVDSTLKIQPAKLEDSAVYLCASSPPGLASQETQYFGPGTRLLVL.

The J gene is TRBJ2-7, the V gene TRBV5-8; D gene ambiguous. Per the germline V gene, CDR1 is SGHTS and CDR2 is YDEGEE. V lost 2 bases and J 0 bases, leaving 9 bases between the germline ends. CDR3 length: 14 amino acids. The chain's CDR3 is CASSLKEFSYEQYF. CDR3 DNA: TGTGCCAGCAGCTTAAAGGAGTTCTCCTACGAGCAGTACTTC.

This clone was counted only a few times. This chain uses TRBV20-1 with TRBJ2-3; D is uncertain. Germline values: CDR1 DFQATT, CDR2 SNEGSKA (reference sequence). The CDR3 is 11 residues long. V gave up 6 bases and J gave up 5 bases, with 9 bases separating them. CDR3 residues: CSAHSGDTQYF. CDR3 DNA sequence: TGCAGTGCGCACTCGGGAGATACGCAGTATTTT.

This chain uses TRBV13 with TRBJ2-3; TRBD2 agrees at 7 bases. The germline gives CDR1 PRHDT, CDR2 FYEKMQ (reference sequence). The CDR3 length is 15 residues. V trimming: 6 bases; J trimming: 2 bases; junction bases outside the gene matches: 8. This CDR3 reads CASSSGGRVTDTQYF. CDR3 in DNA: TGTGCCAGCAGTTCCGGGGGGAGGGTCACAGATACGCAGTATTTT.

The CDR3: CASSVEAWGRGDEQYF. CDR3 nucleotides: TGTGCCAGCAGCGTAGAGGCTTGGGGGCGCGGCGACGAGCAGTACTTC. The chain links TRBV9 to TRBJ2-7, with D tentatively TRBD1 (6 bases). This CDR3 region has 16 residues. V lost 0 bases to trimming and J lost 5 bases, with 18 bases between them. The V gene's germline CDR1 is SGDLS and CDR2 YYNGEE.